A single T cell receptor beta chain is shown here with its context. Its antigen is not identified. This sample stems from a study of T-cell reconstitution after alpha-beta-depleted transplantation in children. The CDR3 totals 14 residues. The germline V gene has CDR1 DFQATT and CDR2 SNEGSKA (reference sequence). The V and J ends lost 1 base and 5 bases, in that order; junction bases with no gene match: 4. Unique molecular identifiers were incorporated into the prepared TCRbeta library. One entry per CDR3 protein results from TCRdb running MiXCR on the PCR reads. Among 300,000 or so distinct CDR3 sequences, approximately 23% were seen once, and the ten largest hold approximately 10%. General observations from the study: Several patients had high TCRbeta diversity at day 60; it came from surviving recipient T cells and thymic progenitors. Several hundred rapidly expanded clones from non-depleted graft cells reportedly supplied alpha-beta T cells about two months post-transplant. By one year post-transplant, T-cell counts and diversity largely arose from T cells that were newly produced.

The source was PBMCs, mostly from graft donor cells, collected 180 days after TCRalphabeta/CD19-depleted stem cell transplant. This chain connects TRBV20-1 to TRBJ2-1; 8 bases match TRBD1. This receptor was identified in a male patient between 5 and 17 years old who had a stem cell transplant for acute lymphoblastic leukemia, so the T cells may come from the graft donor. CDR3 in amino acids: CSARGRQGNNEQFF. The CDR3 DNA sequence: TGCAGTGCTAGAGGCCGACAGGGGAACAATGAGCAGTTCTTC.